The sequence of this TCR beta chain was determined in a study of blood T cell repertoires in COVID-19. Looking at the study overall: COVID-19 samples from acute and convalescent phases originated in the United States, Italy and Spain. T cells, B-cell-depleted T cells, or PBMCs provided the cDNA or gDNA that served as material.

The CDR3 is 13 residues long. Trimming took off 5 bases at V and 1 base at J, with 7 bases between the two ends. Per germline, CDR1 SGHRS and CDR2 YFSETQ. Data came from immunoSEQ multiplex PCR; TCRdb stores just in-frame clones and leaves some out. In the table there are some 200,000 clones, roughly 85% of which are singletons. The Seattle site enrolled patients during active infection and followed them longitudinally. Input material: peripheral blood. This chain uses TRBV5-1 with TRBJ2-1, with D possibly being TRBD2 (5 bases). This TCR derives from a woman in her sixties or seventies with COVID-19, enrolled during active disease. CDR3 DNA sequence: TGCGCCAGCAGTTGGGAGTCCTACAATGAGCAGTTCTTC. As protein: CASSWESYNEQFF.